The 19 T cell receptor beta chains below come from one sample, sequenced in a study of blood T cell repertoires in COVID-19. Method: immunoSEQ multiplex PCR; TCRdb's copy keeps in-frame clones and lacks some. The table lists about 260,000 clones, about four fifths of them singletons, with roughly 9.4% in the top ten. Sequenced input: peripheral blood. The source is a woman in her fifties or sixties who had recovered from COVID-19.

The V call is TRBV4-3, the J call TRBJ1-1, with 9 bases identical to TRBD1. The CDR3 totals 13 residues. The ends lost 6 bases at V and 5 bases at J; junction bases unmatched: 4. Germline loops: CDR1 LGHNA, CDR2 YSLEER. CDR3 loop: CASSTGGLTEAFF. For the CDR3, the DNA is TGCGCCAGCAGTACAGGGGGCTTAACTGAAGCTTTCTTT.

This clone was counted a few times. The CDR3 protein is CASSPSNTGELFF. CDR3 nucleotide sequence: TGTGCCAGCTCACCCTCGAACACCGGGGAGCTGTTTTTT. The chain combines TRBV18 with TRBJ2-2, with D uncertain. The germline V and J ends were trimmed by 3 bases and 0 bases, with 2 bases remaining between them. The CDR3 extends over 13 amino acids. Looked up from germline, CDR1 is KGHSH and CDR2 is LQKENI.

This clone appeared a few times. The CDR3 here is CASSPRTGTNSPLHF. In DNA, the CDR3 is TGTGCCAGCAGCCCTAGGACAGGGACGAATTCACCCCTCCACTTT. This chain connects TRBV3-1 (or the pseudogene TRBV3-2) to TRBJ1-6, with 8 bases lining up with TRBD1. This CDR3 is 15 amino acids long. V dropped 4 bases and J dropped 7; count of bases not matched to a gene: 6. Germline V CDR1 and CDR2: LGHDT, YNNKEL (reference sequence).

The chain recombines TRBV5-1 with TRBJ2-7, with 11 bases identical to TRBD1. The length of the CDR3 is 14 residues. J lost 2 bases, V lost 4 bases, and 2 bases had no gene match. CDR1 is SGHRS, CDR2 YFSETQ, per germline. The CDR3, as DNA: TGCGCCAGCAGCATGGGACAGGGGGCCTACGAGCAGTACTTC. Its translation is CASSMGQGAYEQYF.

This chain connects TRBV28 to TRBJ2-2; D is possibly TRBD2 (6 bases). Germline V gives CDR1 MDHEN, CDR2 SYDVKM. The V and J ends lost 2 bases and 8 bases respectively, with 15 bases between them. This CDR3 has 15 amino acids. The CDR3 sequence: CASSLGLAGTGELFF. DNA of the CDR3: TGTGCCAGCAGTTTAGGTCTTGCCGGGACTGGGGAGCTGTTTTTT.

The J gene is TRBJ1-5, the V gene TRBV28; no reliable D call. The V gene's germline CDR1 is MDHEN and CDR2 SYDVKM. Between the trimmed V and J ends, which lost 3 bases and 7 bases, there was a span of 22 bases. The CDR3 runs 17 residues. As DNA, the CDR3 is TGTGCCAGCAGTTTCTATTTGTCTCGAAACCCCCAACAGCCCCAGCATTTT. It encodes CASSFYLSRNPQQPQHF.

This sequence joins TRBV3-1 (or the pseudogene TRBV3-2) and TRBJ2-7; the match to TRBD1 covers 7 bases. The germline V gene encodes CDR1 LGHDT and CDR2 YNNKEL (reference sequence). V was pared by 4 bases and J by 5 bases, with 5 bases of the junction left unmatched. The CDR3 extends over 13 amino acids. The CDR3 bases are TGTGCCAGCAGCCCCCGTGACAGGGACGAGCAGTACTTC. Translating gives CASSPRDRDEQYF.

The chain joins TRBV5-1 to TRBJ2-2; tentatively, D is TRBD1 (5 bases). The germline V and J ends were trimmed by 4 bases and 1 base, with 11 bases remaining between them. This CDR3 is 15 amino acids long. The germline gives CDR1 SGHRS, CDR2 YFSETQ. CDR3 in amino acids: CASSPSTGNTGELFF. DNA of the CDR3: TGCGCCAGCAGCCCAAGTACAGGGAACACCGGGGAGCTGTTTTTT.

The chain combines TRBV19 with TRBJ1-2; 10 nucleotides align to TRBD1. The CDR3 is made up of 16 amino acids. V lost 4 bases, J lost 4 bases, and 9 bases stayed unmatched. Germline V gene data show CDR1 as LNHDA and CDR2 as SQIVND (reference sequence). The CDR3 DNA is TGTGCCAGTAGTACCATTTGGGGACAGGGGAGCTATGGCTACACCTTC. Amino acid sequence: CASSTIWGQGSYGYTF.

This clone turned up a few times. The chain joins TRBV2 to TRBJ1-6; TRBD1 agrees at 10 bases. Germline V gene data show CDR1 as SNHLY and CDR2 as FYNNEI. This CDR3 contains 15 residues. J was trimmed by 10 bases and V by 2 bases; bases with no gene match: 5. CDR3 loop: CASSEQGQGQSPLHF. In nucleotides, the CDR3 is TGTGCCAGCAGTGAACAGGGACAGGGGCAGTCACCCCTCCACTTT.

The chain links TRBV30 to TRBJ2-1; TRBD1 matches 9 bases. CDR1 is GTSNPN and CDR2 is SVGIG in the germline V gene (reference sequence). This CDR3 is built from 16 residues. V shed 0 bases, J shed 2 bases, and the junction held 5 bases outside the gene matches. CDR3 in DNA: TGTGCCTGGAGTGTACTACGGACAGGGGCCTACAATGAGCAGTTCTTC. Encoded protein: CAWSVLRTGAYNEQFF.

The genes are TRBV7-2 and TRBJ2-5; no reliable D call. The length of the CDR3 is 11 residues. Per germline, CDR1 SGHTA and CDR2 FQGNSA. The germline V and J ends were trimmed by 3 bases and 5 bases, with 4 bases remaining between them. CDR3 sequence: CASSFMETQYF. The CDR3 nucleotides read TGTGCCAGCAGCTTCATGGAGACCCAGTACTTC.

This clone was picked up one time. J is TRBJ2-1 and V is TRBV6-2 or TRBV6-3; TRBD2 aligns across 10 bases. Per germline, CDR1 MNHEY and CDR2 SVGEGT. The CDR3 is made up of 13 amino acids. The J segment lost 7 bases and the V segment lost 5 bases, leaving 2 bases of the junction unmatched. The CDR3 bases are TGTGCCAGCAGTAGCGGGGGGGTAAATGAGCAGTTCTTC. It is translated as CASSSGGVNEQFF.

V and J are TRBV7-6 and TRBJ2-1; perhaps TRBD2 as D (6 bases). The CDR3 contains 16 residues. The germline V gene encodes CDR1 SGHVS and CDR2 FNYEAQ. Trimming left V 5 bases short and J 3 bases short, with 17 bases between. In DNA, the CDR3 is TGTGCCAGCAGCCAAAGACTAGATCCCCTCTACAATGAGCAGTTCTTC. Amino acids: CASSQRLDPLYNEQFF.

The chain has TRBV5-1 and TRBJ2-7, with unresolved D. This CDR3 is built from 12 residues. With 2 bases removed from V and 3 bases from J, the gap between germline ends came to 6 bases. Germline-derived CDR1 and CDR2 are SGHRS and YFSETQ. The CDR3 loop reads CASSFFGYEQYF. The CDR3 DNA reads as TGCGCCAGCAGCTTTTTCGGCTACGAGCAGTACTTC.

This chain connects TRBV5-5 to TRBJ2-1, with 9 nucleotides matching TRBD2. Germline CDR1 and CDR2: SGHKS and YYEKEE (reference sequence). The J segment lost 4 bases and the V segment lost 0 bases, leaving 5 bases of the junction unmatched. The CDR3 spans 16 residues. In nucleotides, the CDR3 is TGTGCCAGCAGCTTGGGACTAGCGGAGACATACAATGAGCAGTTCTTC. Encoded protein: CASSLGLAETYNEQFF. Looking up the rest from reference TRBV5-5 and TRBJ2-1 gives the full variable domain: DAGVTQSPTHLIKTRGQQVTLRCSPISGHKSVSWYQQVLGQGPQFIFQYYEKEERGRGNFPDRFSARQFPNYSSELNVNALLLGDSALYLCASSLGLAETYNEQFFGPGTRLTVL.

V usage is TRBV5-1 and J usage is TRBJ2-3; 8 bases line up with TRBD1. Germline V gene data show CDR1 as SGHRS and CDR2 as YFSETQ. Trimming at V came to 9 bases and at J to 1 base, leaving 13 bases not matched to a gene. CDR3 length: 16 residues. The CDR3 bases are TGCGCCACCGAGCCTAAACCGGGACAGGGCACAGATACGCAGTATTTT. The encoded protein is CATEPKPGQGTDTQYF. Complete variable domain (other parts from reference TRBV5-1 and TRBJ2-3): KAGVTQTPRYLIKTRGQQVTLSCSPISGHRSVSWYQQTPGQGLQFLFEYFSETQRNKGNFPGRFSGRQFSNSRSEMNVSTLELGDSALYLCATEPKPGQGTDTQYFGPGTRLTVL.

The chain employs TRBV9 and TRBJ2-1, with D maybe TRBD1 (6 bases). The CDR3 loop spans 15 amino acids. Germline V CDR1 and CDR2: SGDLS, YYNGEE. V was trimmed by 3 bases and J by 7 bases, leaving 17 bases between them. The CDR3 loop reads CASSAGQSAGNEQFF. The CDR3 DNA is TGTGCCAGCAGCGCTGGACAGTCCGCCGGGAATGAGCAGTTCTTC.

V usage is TRBV28 and J usage is TRBJ1-4, with D possibly matching TRBD1 (5 bases). CDR1 and CDR2 from the germline V gene are MDHEN and SYDVKM. Deletions cut 6 bases from V and 3 bases from J, with 11 bases between. This CDR3 comprises 14 residues. The CDR3 DNA reads TGTGCCAGCAGCCCCAGGGTGGCTAATGAAAAACTGTTTTTT. Translated: CASSPRVANEKLFF.